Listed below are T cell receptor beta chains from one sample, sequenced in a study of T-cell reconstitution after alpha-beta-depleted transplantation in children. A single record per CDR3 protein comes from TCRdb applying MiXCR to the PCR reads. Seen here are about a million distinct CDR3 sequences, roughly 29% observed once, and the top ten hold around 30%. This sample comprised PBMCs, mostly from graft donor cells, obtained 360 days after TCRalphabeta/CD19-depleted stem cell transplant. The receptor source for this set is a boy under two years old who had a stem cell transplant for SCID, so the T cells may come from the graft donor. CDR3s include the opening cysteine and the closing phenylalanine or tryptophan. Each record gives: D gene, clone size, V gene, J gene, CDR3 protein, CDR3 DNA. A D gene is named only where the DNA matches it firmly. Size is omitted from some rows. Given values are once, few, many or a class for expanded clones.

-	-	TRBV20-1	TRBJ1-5	CSARDRDKGSNQPQHF	TGCAGTGCTAGAGACCGGGACAAGGGGAGCAATCAGCCCCAGCATTTT
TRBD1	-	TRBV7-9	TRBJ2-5	CASSTGGAGETQYF	TGTGCCAGCAGTACAGGGGGCGCGGGAGAGACCCAGTACTTC
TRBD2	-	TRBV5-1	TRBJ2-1	CASSRGLAGANNEQFF	TGCGCCAGCAGCCGGGGACTAGCGGGGGCAAACAATGAGCAGTTCTTC
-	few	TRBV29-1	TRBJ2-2	CSVEFRPTGELFF	TGCAGCGTTGAATTTAGGCCGACCGGGGAGCTGTTTTTT
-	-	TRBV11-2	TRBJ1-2	CASSPVLGHSVENGYTF	TGTGCCAGCAGCCCAGTTTTGGGACACTCGGTTGAAAATGGCTACACCTTC
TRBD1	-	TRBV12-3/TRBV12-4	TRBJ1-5	CASSVGRGPDQPQHF	TGTGCCAGCTCGGTTGGCAGGGGGCCGGATCAGCCCCAGCATTTT
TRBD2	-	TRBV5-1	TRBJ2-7	CASSWTSGAPYGQYF	TGCGCCAGCAGCTGGACTAGCGGGGCCCCCTACGGGCAGTACTTC
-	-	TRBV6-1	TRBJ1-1	CASRGGKDTEAFF	TGTGCCAGCAGGGGGGGGAAAGACACTGAAGCTTTCTTT
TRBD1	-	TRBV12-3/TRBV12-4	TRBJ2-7	CASSSGTGVEQYF	TGTGCCAGCAGTTCCGGGACAGGTGTCGAGCAGTACTTC
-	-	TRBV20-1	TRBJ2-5	CSARYYKGLRETQYF	TGCAGTGCTAGATACTACAAGGGCCTTCGAGAGACCCAGTACTTC
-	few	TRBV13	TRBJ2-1	CASSVRSETQFF	TGTGCCAGCAGCGTAAGAAGCGAGACGCAGTTCTTC
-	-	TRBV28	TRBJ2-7	CASRGRGPRYEQYF	TGTGCCAGCAGGGGGCGGGGGCCACGTTACGAGCAGTACTTC
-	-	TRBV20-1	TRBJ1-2	CRPKQGYTF	TGCAGGCCGAAGCAGGGCTACACCTTC
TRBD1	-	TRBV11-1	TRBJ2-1	CASSPRLGDRAPDHNEQFF	TGTGCCAGCAGCCCGAGGTTAGGGGACAGAGCACCCGACCACAATGAGCAGTTCTTC
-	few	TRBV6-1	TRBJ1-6	CASRMYGDSPLHF	TGTGCCAGCAGGATGTATGGGGACTCACCCCTCCACTTT
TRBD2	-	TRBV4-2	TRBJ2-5	CASSQGRGDQETQYF	TGTGCCAGCAGCCAAGGGCGGGGGGACCAAGAGACCCAGTACTTC
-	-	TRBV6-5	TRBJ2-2	CASSYSQGPGELFF	TGTGCCAGCAGTTACTCACAGGGTCCCGGGGAGCTGTTTTTT
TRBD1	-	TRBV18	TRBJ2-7	CASSLRQGASYEQYF	TGTGCCAGCTCACTCCGACAGGGGGCCTCCTACGAGCAGTACTTC
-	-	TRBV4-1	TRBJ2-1	CASSRDAYNEQFF	TGCGCCAGCAGCCGGGACGCCTACAATGAGCAGTTCTTC
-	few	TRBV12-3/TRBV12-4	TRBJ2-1	CASIHALSTEQFF	TGTGCCAGCATACATGCTCTTAGCACTGAGCAGTTCTTC
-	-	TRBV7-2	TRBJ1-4	CASSLAGQGLLNEKLFF	TGTGCCAGCAGCTTAGCGGGACAAGGCCTCTTAAATGAAAAACTGTTTTTT
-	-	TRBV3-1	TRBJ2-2	CASSPPGGPGELFF	TGTGCCAGCAGCCCACCCGGTGGACCCGGGGAGCTGTTTTTT
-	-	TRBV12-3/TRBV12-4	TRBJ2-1	CASTITPGYEQFF	TGTGCCAGCACCATCACGCCGGGCTATGAGCAGTTCTTC
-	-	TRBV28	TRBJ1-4	CASQAAGDEKLFF	TGTGCCAGCCAGGCGGCAGGGGACGAAAAACTGTTTTTT
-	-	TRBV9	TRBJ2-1	CASSVEGGGRTEQFF	TGTGCCAGCAGCGTAGAGGGGGGGGGCCGGACTGAGCAGTTCTTC
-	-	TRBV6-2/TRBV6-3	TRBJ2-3	CASRRRGQLTDTQYF	TGTGCCAGCAGAAGGAGAGGACAGCTCACAGATACGCAGTATTTT
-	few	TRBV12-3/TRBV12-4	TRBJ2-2	CASSSHGANTGELFF	TGTGCCAGCAGTTCCCACGGAGCAAACACCGGGGAGCTGTTTTTT
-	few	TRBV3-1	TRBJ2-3	CASRNRGEGLGDTQYF	TGTGCCAGCAGAAACAGGGGGGAGGGTCTTGGAGATACGCAGTATTTT
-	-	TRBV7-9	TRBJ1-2	CASSRRLVGLSYGYTF	TGTGCCAGCAGCCGGCGGCTGGTCGGTTTATCCTATGGCTACACCTTC
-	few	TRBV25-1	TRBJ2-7	CASSEFETYEQYF	TGTGCCAGCAGTGAATTCGAAACCTACGAGCAGTACTTC
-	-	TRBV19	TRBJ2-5	CASSISGGGETQYF	TGTGCCAGTAGTATAAGTGGGGGCGGCGAGACCCAGTACTTC
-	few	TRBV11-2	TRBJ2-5	CASSLDSRLVLGETQYF	TGTGCCAGCAGCTTAGATTCGAGACTAGTGCTCGGAGAGACCCAGTACTTC
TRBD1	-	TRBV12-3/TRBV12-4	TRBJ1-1	CASKQTTGEAFF	TGTGCCAGCAAACAAACGACAGGGGAAGCTTTCTTT
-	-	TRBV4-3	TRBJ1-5	CASSHGFGNQPQHF	TGCGCCAGCAGCCATGGGTTCGGGAATCAGCCCCAGCATTTT
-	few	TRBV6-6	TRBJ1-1	CAAIKWENTEAFF	TGTGCCGCTATAAAATGGGAGAACACTGAAGCTTTCTTT
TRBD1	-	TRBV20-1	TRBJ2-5	CSAGDRGLGETQYF	TGCAGTGCTGGGGACAGGGGGCTAGGAGAGACCCAGTACTTC
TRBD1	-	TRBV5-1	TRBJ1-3	CASNTGQGNTIYF	TGCGCCAGCAACACGGGACAGGGAAACACCATATATTTT
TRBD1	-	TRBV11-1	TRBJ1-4	CASSAGTGVDEKLFF	TGTGCCAGCAGCGCCGGGACAGGGGTCGATGAAAAACTGTTTTTT
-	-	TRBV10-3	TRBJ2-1	CAISESFVGSNEQFF	TGTGCCATCAGTGAGTCATTCGTGGGGAGCAATGAGCAGTTCTTC
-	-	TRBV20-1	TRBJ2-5	CSAIKQETQYF	TGCAGTGCTATCAAACAAGAGACCCAGTACTTC
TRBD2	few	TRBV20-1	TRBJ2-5	CSAPSGVGQETQYF	TGCAGTGCCCCCAGCGGGGTGGGGCAAGAGACCCAGTACTTC